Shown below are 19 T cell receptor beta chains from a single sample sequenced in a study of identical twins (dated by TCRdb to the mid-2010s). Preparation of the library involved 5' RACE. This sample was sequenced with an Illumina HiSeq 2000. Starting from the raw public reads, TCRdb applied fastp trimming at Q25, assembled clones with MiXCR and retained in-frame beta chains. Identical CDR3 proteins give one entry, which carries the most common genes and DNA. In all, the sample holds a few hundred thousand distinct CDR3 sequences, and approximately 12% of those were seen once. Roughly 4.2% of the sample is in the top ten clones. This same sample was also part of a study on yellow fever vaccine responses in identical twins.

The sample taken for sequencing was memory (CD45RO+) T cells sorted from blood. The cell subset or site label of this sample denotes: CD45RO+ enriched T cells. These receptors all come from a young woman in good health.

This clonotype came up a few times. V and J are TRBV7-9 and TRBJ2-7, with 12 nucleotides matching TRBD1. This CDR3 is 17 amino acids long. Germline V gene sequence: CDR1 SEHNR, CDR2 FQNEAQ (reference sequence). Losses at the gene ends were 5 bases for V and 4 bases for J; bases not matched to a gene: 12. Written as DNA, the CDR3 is TGTGCCAGCAGCCCAGTTCGCGGGACAGGGGGCAGGTACGAGCAGTACTTC. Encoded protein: CASSPVRGTGGRYEQYF.

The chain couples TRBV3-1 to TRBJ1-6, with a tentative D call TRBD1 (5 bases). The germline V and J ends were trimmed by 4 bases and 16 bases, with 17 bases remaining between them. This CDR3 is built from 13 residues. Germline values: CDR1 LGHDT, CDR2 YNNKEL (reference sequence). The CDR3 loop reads CASSPWDSVGLHF. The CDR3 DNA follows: TGTGCCAGCAGCCCTTGGGACTCCGTGGGACTCCACTTT.

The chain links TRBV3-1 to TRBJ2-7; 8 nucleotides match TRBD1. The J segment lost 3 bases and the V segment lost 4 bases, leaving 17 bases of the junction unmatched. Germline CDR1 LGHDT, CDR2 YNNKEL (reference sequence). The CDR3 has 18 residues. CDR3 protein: CASSREAGGGSEIYEQYF. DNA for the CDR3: TGTGCCAGCAGCCGTGAGGCAGGGGGCGGTTCGGAGATCTACGAGCAGTACTTC.

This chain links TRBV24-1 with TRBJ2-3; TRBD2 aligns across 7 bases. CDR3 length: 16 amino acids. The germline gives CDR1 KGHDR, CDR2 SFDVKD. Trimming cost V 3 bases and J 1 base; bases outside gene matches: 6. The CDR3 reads CATSDLPSGGTDTQYF. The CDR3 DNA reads TGTGCCACCAGTGATCTCCCGAGCGGGGGCACAGATACGCAGTATTTT.

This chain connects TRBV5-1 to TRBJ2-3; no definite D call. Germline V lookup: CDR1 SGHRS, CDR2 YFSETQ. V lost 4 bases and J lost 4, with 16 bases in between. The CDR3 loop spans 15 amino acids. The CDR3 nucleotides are TGCGCCAGCAGCCCCACTTCGAATTCCGCAGATACGCAGTATTTT. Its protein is CASSPTSNSADTQYF.

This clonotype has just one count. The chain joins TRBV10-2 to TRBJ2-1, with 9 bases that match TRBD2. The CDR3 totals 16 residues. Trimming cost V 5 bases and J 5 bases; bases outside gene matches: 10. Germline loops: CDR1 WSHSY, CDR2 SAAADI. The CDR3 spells CASSPVIAGVNNEQFF. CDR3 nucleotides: TGCGCCAGCAGTCCTGTTATAGCGGGAGTGAACAATGAGCAGTTCTTC.

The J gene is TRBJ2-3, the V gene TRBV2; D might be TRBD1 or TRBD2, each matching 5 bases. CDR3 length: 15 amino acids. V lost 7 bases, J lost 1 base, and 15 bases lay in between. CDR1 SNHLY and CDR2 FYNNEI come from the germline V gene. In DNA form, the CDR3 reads TGTGCCAGCATGGCCGCCCGGGGCGGCACAGATACGCAGTATTTT. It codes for CASMAARGGTDTQYF.

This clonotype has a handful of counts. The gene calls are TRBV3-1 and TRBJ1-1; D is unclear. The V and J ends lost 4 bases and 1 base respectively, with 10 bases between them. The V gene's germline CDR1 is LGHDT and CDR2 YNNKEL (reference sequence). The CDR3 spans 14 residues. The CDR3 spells CASSPTYRNTEAFF. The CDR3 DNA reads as TGTGCCAGCAGCCCTACCTACAGGAACACTGAAGCTTTCTTT.

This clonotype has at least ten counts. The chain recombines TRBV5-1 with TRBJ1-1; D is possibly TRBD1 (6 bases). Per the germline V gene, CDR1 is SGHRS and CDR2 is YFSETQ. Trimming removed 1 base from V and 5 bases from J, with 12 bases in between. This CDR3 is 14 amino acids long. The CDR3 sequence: CASSLQGRGTEAFF. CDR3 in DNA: TGCGCCAGCAGCTTGCAGGGCAGGGGTACTGAAGCTTTCTTT.

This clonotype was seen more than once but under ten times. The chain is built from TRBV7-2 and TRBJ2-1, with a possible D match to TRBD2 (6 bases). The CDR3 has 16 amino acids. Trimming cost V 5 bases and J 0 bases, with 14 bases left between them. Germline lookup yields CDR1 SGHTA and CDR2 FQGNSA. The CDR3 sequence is CASSVETSSSYNEQFF. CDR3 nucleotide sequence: TGTGCCAGCAGCGTCGAGACTAGTAGCTCCTACAATGAGCAGTTCTTC.

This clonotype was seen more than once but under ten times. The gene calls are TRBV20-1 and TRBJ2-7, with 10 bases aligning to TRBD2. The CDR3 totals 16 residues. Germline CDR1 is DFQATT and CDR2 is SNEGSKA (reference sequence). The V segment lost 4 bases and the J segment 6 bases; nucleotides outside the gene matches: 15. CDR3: CSANGVSSGSHIEQYF. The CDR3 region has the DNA TGCAGTGCTAACGGGGTTTCTAGCGGGAGCCATATCGAGCAGTACTTC.

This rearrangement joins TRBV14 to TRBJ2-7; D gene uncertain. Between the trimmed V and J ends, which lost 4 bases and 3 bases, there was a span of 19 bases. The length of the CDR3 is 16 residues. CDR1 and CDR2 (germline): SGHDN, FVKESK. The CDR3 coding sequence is TGTGCCAGCAGCCCCCTGTCCAGTCCCCGCAACTACGAGCAGTACTTC. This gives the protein CASSPLSSPRNYEQYF. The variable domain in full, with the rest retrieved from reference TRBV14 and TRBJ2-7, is EAGVTQFPSHSVIEKGQTVTLRCDPISGHDNLYWYRRVMGKEIKFLLHFVKESKQDESGMPNNRFLAERTGGTYSTLKVQPAELEDSGVYFCASSPLSSPRNYEQYFGPGTRLTVT.

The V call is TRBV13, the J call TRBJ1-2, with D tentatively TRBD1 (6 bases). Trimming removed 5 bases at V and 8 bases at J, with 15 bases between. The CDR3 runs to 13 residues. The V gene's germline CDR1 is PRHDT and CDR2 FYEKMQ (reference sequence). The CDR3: CASSPRWGAGYTF. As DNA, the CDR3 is TGTGCCAGCAGCCCCCGTTGGGGGGCCGGCTACACCTTC.

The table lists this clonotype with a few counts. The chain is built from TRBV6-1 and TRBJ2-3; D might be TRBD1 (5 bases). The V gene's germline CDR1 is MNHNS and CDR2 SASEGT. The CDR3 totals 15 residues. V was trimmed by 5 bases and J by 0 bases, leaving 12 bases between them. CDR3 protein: CASSRQTASTDTQYF. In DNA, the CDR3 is TGTGCCAGCAGTCGCCAGACAGCTAGCACAGATACGCAGTATTTT.

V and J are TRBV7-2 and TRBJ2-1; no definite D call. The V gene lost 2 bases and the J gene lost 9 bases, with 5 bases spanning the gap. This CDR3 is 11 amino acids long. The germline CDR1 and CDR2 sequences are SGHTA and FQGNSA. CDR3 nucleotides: TGTGCCAGCAGCTTAACCAGTGAGCAGTTCTTC. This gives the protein CASSLTSEQFF.

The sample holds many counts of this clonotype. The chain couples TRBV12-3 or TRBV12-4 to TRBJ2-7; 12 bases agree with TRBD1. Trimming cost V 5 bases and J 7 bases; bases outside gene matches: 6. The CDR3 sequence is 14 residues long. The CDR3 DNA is TGTGCCAGCAGTCTCGGGACAGGGGGCTATGAGCAGTACTTC. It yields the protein CASSLGTGGYEQYF.

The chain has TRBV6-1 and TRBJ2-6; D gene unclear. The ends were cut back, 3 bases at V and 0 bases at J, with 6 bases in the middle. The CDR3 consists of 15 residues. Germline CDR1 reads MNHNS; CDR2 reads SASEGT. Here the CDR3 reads CASSEGDSGANVLTF. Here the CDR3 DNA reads TGTGCCAGCAGTGAGGGTGACTCTGGGGCCAACGTCCTGACTTTC.

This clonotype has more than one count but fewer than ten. The CDR3 spells CASREGLPNTEAFF. The DNA of the CDR3 is TGTGCCAGCAGGGAGGGACTTCCGAACACTGAAGCTTTCTTT. The chain carries TRBV12-3 or TRBV12-4 and TRBJ1-1; weak D call: TRBD1 (5 bases). V was cut by 6 bases and J by 1 base, with 12 bases left in between. The CDR3 has 14 residues.

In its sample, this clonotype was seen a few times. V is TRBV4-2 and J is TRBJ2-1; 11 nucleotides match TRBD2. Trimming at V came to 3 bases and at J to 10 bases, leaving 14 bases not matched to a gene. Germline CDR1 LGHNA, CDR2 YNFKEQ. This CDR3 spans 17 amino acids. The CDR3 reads CASSQVGLADLGEEQFF. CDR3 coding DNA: TGTGCCAGCAGCCAGGTGGGACTAGCGGACTTGGGGGAGGAGCAGTTCTTC.